This T cell receptor beta chain appears in the sequencing data of a study of CD8+CD57+ T cells in acquired aplastic anemia. Genomic DNA was employed as the template in profiling TCR beta VDJ and CDR3. TCRdb reprocessed the reads via MiXCR and lists one record per CDR3 protein. The data show about half a million distinct CDR3 sequences, with around a third seen just once and roughly 0.89% held by the top ten. This clonotype was recorded a few times. By flow cytometry, patients selected for sequencing had shown an expansion of CD8+CD57+ cells. The study sampled blood from patients who had received no therapy. The germline gives CDR1 DFQATT, CDR2 SNEGSKA (reference sequence). V was pared by 7 bases and J by 7 bases, with 11 bases of the junction left unmatched. This CDR3 has 13 residues.

The genes are TRBV20-1 and TRBJ2-5; 8 nucleotides line up with TRBD1. The clonotype originates from a human donor with aplastic anemia. The sample comprised sorted CD4+, CD8+, or CD8+CD57+ T cells (not recorded which) from PBMCs. The CDR3 DNA is TGCAGTGGTGATTCAGGACAGGGATTGACCCAGTACTTC. Translation: CSGDSGQGLTQYF.